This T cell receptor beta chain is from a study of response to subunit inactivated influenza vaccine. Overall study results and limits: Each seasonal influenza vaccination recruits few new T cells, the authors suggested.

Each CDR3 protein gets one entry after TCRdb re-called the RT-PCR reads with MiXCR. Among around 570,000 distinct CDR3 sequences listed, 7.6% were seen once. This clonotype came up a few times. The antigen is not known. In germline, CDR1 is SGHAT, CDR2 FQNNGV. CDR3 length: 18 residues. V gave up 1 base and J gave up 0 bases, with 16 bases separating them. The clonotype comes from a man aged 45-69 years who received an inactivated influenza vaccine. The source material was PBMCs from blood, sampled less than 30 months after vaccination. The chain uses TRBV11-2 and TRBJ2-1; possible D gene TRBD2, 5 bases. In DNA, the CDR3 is TGTGCCAGCAGCTTAGTTTTCAGACTGGGGAGCTCCTACAATGAGCAGTTCTTC. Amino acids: CASSLVFRLGSSYNEQFF. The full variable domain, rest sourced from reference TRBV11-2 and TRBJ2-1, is EAGVAQSPRYKIIEKRQSVAFWCNPISGHATLYWYQQILGQGPKLLIQFQNNGVVDDSQLPKDRFSAERLKGVDSTLKIQPAKLEDSAVYLCASSLVFRLGSSYNEQFFGPGTRLTVL.